These 18 T cell receptor beta chains originate from one sample sequenced in a study of T cell responses to AZD1222 COVID-19 vaccine. The data were produced by immunoSEQ multiplex PCR, yet TCRdb's version contains in-frame clones alone and is incomplete. The top ten hold about 3.1% of the sample, which has approximately 130,000 clones, 80% to 95% seen once. Material: peripheral blood, obtained on day 0 of AZD1222 vaccination. The receptors come from an adult in good health.

This chain joins TRBV20-1 and TRBJ1-1; D not resolved. Per the germline V gene, CDR1 is DFQATT and CDR2 is SNEGSKA (reference sequence). This CDR3 has 14 residues. V lost 3 bases, J lost 1 base, and 12 bases lay in between. CDR3 in amino acids: CSASAAGPNTEAFF. For the CDR3, the DNA is TGCAGTGCTAGTGCGGCGGGCCCGAACACTGAAGCTTTCTTT.

The chain employs TRBV7-2 and TRBJ2-1; 7 bases agree with TRBD1. Germline loops: CDR1 SGHTA, CDR2 FQGNSA. The CDR3 runs 14 residues. The trim removed 2 bases at V and 6 bases at J, leaving 4 bases unmatched. The CDR3 region has the DNA TGTGCCAGCAGCTTATTAGGGGGCGGCAATGAGCAGTTCTTC. Protein sequence: CASSLLGGGNEQFF.

Only one count was recorded for this clone. The chain is built from TRBV6-5 and TRBJ2-1; no clear D gene. CDR1 is MNHEY, CDR2 SVGAGI, per germline. Between the trimmed V and J ends, which lost 0 bases and 5 bases, there was a span of 11 bases. This CDR3 is 15 amino acids long. The CDR3 bases are TGTGCCAGCAGTTACTCGAAGTACAGCCACAATGAGCAGTTCTTC. It translates to CASSYSKYSHNEQFF.

The chain couples TRBV4-2 to TRBJ2-1, with TRBD2 matching over 7 bases. This CDR3 contains 14 residues. Germline CDR1 and CDR2: LGHNA and YNFKEQ. The trim removed 1 base at V and 6 bases at J, leaving 3 bases unmatched. The CDR3: CASSQVASGNEQFF. CDR3 DNA: TGTGCCAGCAGCCAAGTTGCTAGCGGCAATGAGCAGTTCTTC.

The chain uses TRBV30 and TRBJ1-4; possible D gene TRBD1, 5 bases. With 3 bases removed from V and 11 bases from J, the gap between germline ends came to 10 bases. This CDR3 is built from 11 residues. Germline V gene lookup returns CDR1 GTSNPN and CDR2 SVGIG (reference sequence). Here the CDR3 DNA reads TGTGCCTGGAGCCCCCAGGGTAAACTGTTTTTT. This encodes CAWSPQGKLFF.

The chain employs TRBV19 and TRBJ2-1; D call uncertain. Germline V gives CDR1 LNHDA, CDR2 SQIVND (reference sequence). The length of the CDR3 is 11 residues. V was pared by 6 bases and J by 0 bases, with 0 bases between. The DNA of the CDR3 is TGTGCCAGTAGCTCCTACAATGAGCAGTTCTTC. It translates to CASSSYNEQFF.

This chain joins TRBV9 and TRBJ2-5; the match to TRBD2 covers 10 bases. The CDR3 contains 15 residues. Germline V gives CDR1 SGDLS, CDR2 YYNGEE. V lost 2 bases, J lost 4 bases, and 5 bases stayed unmatched. CDR3 bases: TGTGCCAGCAGCGTTCAAGCGGGAGGGCCAGAGACCCAGTACTTC. It yields the protein CASSVQAGGPETQYF. Full variable domain (rest looked up from reference TRBV9 and TRBJ2-5): DSGVTQTPKHLITATGQRVTLRCSPRSGDLSVYWYQQSLDQGLQFLIQYYNGEERAKGNILERFSAQQFPDLHSELNLSSLELGDSALYFCASSVQAGGPETQYFGPGTRLLVL.

The rearrangement joins TRBV4-1 to TRBJ1-2; 11 nucleotides align to TRBD1. CDR1 is MGHRA and CDR2 is YSYEKL in the germline V gene. CDR3 size: 16 residues. Losses at the gene ends were 0 bases for V and 4 bases for J; bases not matched to a gene: 4. CDR3 sequence reads: CASSQEGTGGPYGYTF. The CDR3 DNA reads as TGCGCCAGCAGCCAAGAAGGGACAGGGGGACCCTATGGCTACACCTTC.

J is TRBJ1-2 and V is TRBV27; 7 positions match TRBD1. V lost 5 bases to trimming and J lost 7 bases; unmatched junction nucleotides: 13. In germline, CDR1 is MNHEY, CDR2 SMNVEV (reference sequence). The CDR3 is 15 residues long. For the CDR3, the DNA is TGTGCCAGCAGTCTAGAACCGCAGGGGGTCTCTGGCTACACCTTC. Its protein is CASSLEPQGVSGYTF.

CDR3 DNA sequence: TGTGCCAGCAGTTACAGGGTGGGTGGTCACTATGGCTACACCTTC. Protein product: CASSYRVGGHYGYTF. The rearrangement joins TRBV6-5 to TRBJ1-2; no clear D. Germline CDR1 MNHEY, CDR2 SVGAGI. Trimming stripped 2 bases from V and 3 bases from J, with 13 bases between. This CDR3 spans 15 amino acids.

The rearrangement uses TRBV27 and TRBJ1-1; D might be TRBD1 (5 bases). The CDR3 is 14 residues long. Germline loops: CDR1 MNHEY, CDR2 SMNVEV (reference sequence). V lost 9 bases, J lost 3 bases, and 17 bases lay in between. As DNA, the CDR3 is TGTGCCAGTCATAGTCCCGGGACTCACACTGAAGCTTTCTTT. Its protein product is CASHSPGTHTEAFF.

This clone was observed once. The chain employs TRBV9 and TRBJ2-3, with D possibly being TRBD1 or TRBD2 (7 bases each). The germline CDR1 and CDR2 sequences are SGDLS and YYNGEE. The CDR3 runs 17 residues. Trimming took 2 bases from V and 3 from J, leaving 19 bases between them. CDR3 protein: CASSVSKDREGTDTQYF. The DNA of the CDR3 is TGTGCCAGCAGCGTTAGCAAAGACAGGGAGGGTACAGATACGCAGTATTTT.

The chain joins TRBV24-1 to TRBJ2-2, with D perhaps given as TRBD1 or TRBD2 (5 bases each). This CDR3 is built from 17 residues. The germline V gene has CDR1 KGHDR and CDR2 SFDVKD. Trimming pared 5 bases from V and 5 bases from J, leaving 20 bases between. The CDR3 region is CATSAIRSKWGTGELFF. The DNA for the CDR3 is TGTGCCACCAGTGCCATCCGGTCGAAGTGGGGGACCGGGGAGCTGTTTTTT.

This chain links TRBV4-2 with TRBJ2-1; D possibly uses TRBD1 or TRBD2 (5 bases each). The germline V and J ends were trimmed by 0 bases and 9 bases, with 12 bases remaining between them. CDR1 and CDR2 from the germline V gene are LGHNA and YNFKEQ. CDR3 length: 14 amino acids. CDR3 amino acids: CASSQEVAGGEQFF. DNA of the CDR3: TGTGCCAGCAGCCAAGAAGTGGCTGGGGGTGAGCAGTTCTTC.

J is TRBJ1-4 and V is TRBV18; D remains ambiguous. Per germline, CDR1 KGHSH and CDR2 LQKENI. CDR3 length equals 15 residues. With 4 bases removed from V and 0 bases from J, the gap between germline ends came to 9 bases. CDR3 protein: CASSRSGATNEKLFF. CDR3 in DNA: TGTGCCAGCTCACGTTCGGGTGCAACTAATGAAAAACTGTTTTTT. Based on the CDR3 plus reference TRBV18 and TRBJ1-4, the full variable domain is NAGVMQNPRHLVRRRGQEARLRCSPMKGHSHVYWYRQLPEEGLKFMVYLQKENIIDESGMPKERFSAEFPKEGPSILRIQQVVRGDSAAYFCASSRSGATNEKLFFGSGTQLSVL.

V usage is TRBV28 and J usage is TRBJ2-5; D may be TRBD1 (5 bases). This CDR3 is built from 13 residues. From germline, CDR1 is MDHEN and CDR2 SYDVKM. With 4 bases removed from V and 6 bases from J, the gap between germline ends came to 12 bases. The DNA of the CDR3 is TGTGCCAGCAGTTCGCAGGGTTGGAAGACCCAGTACTTC. It specifies CASSSQGWKTQYF.

The J gene is TRBJ1-1, the V gene TRBV12-3 or TRBV12-4; D call uncertain. The CDR3 sequence is 13 residues long. V dropped 3 bases and J dropped 1 base, with 6 bases sitting between them. Here the CDR3 reads CASSFTENTEAFF. The CDR3 DNA reads TGTGCCAGCAGTTTTACCGAGAACACTGAAGCTTTCTTT.

The chain employs TRBV19 and TRBJ1-5, with TRBD1 matching 8 bases. V shed 6 bases, J shed 0 bases, and the junction held 10 bases outside the gene matches. The CDR3 covers 17 residues. In germline, CDR1 is LNHDA, CDR2 SQIVND (reference sequence). The CDR3 coding sequence is TGTGCCAGTAGGTTATACGGACAGGGAACTAGCAATCAGCCCCAGCATTTT. Its translation: CASRLYGQGTSNQPQHF.